What follows is one T cell receptor beta chain and its context. What it binds is not known. The sample comes from a study of T cell responses to AZD1222 COVID-19 vaccine. With 4 bases clipped from V and 3 bases from J, the junction kept 7 bases outside the gene matches. CDR3 length equals 15 residues. Looked up from germline, CDR1 is GTSNPN and CDR2 is SVGIG (reference sequence). General study results and limits: The study reported that nearly half of spike-specific TCRs target unmutated variant regions. Donors skewed white British and female; clonal diversity was possibly underestimated. Baseline serology detected seropositivity in only a handful of AZD1222 recipients. The CD4 TCRs associated with vaccination extended across spike and predominated at 160-218 and 743-854.

Produced via immunoSEQ multiplex PCR; TCRdb's table is partial and in-frame only. The table shows around 130,000 clones, with roughly 85% occurring only once. This sequence joins TRBV30 and TRBJ1-1, with 11 bases matching TRBD1. Sample: peripheral blood, taken on day 0 of MenACWY control vaccination. The sequence was collected from an adult in good health. The CDR3 region has the DNA TGTGCCTGGAAGGTGGCGGACAGGGGGCACACTGAAGCTTTCTTT. Amino acid sequence: CAWKVADRGHTEAFF.